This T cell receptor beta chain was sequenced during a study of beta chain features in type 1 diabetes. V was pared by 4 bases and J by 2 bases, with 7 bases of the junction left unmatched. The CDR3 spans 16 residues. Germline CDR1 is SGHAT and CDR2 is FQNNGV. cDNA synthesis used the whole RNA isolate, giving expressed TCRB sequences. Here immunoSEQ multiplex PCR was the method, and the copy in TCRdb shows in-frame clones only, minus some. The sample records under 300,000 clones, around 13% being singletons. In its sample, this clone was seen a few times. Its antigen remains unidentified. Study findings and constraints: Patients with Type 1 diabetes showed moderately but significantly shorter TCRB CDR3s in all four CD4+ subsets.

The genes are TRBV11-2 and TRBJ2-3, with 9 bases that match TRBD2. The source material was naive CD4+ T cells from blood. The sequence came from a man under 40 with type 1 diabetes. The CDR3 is CASSSLAGRDTDTQYF. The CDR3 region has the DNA TGTGCCAGCAGCTCCCTAGCGGGGCGAGACACAGATACGCAGTATTTT.